This TCR beta chain was captured by sequencing in a study of OX40 agonist ivuxolimab in advanced cancers. TCRdb's table, derived via immunoSEQ multiplex PCR, lists solely in-frame clones and lacks some. The data show some 50,000 clones, about 89% seen once. CDR1 and CDR2 from the germline V gene are LGHNA and YSLEER. The V and J ends lost 0 bases and 2 bases, in that order; junction bases with no gene match: 7. The CDR3 is 18 amino acids. The chain recombines TRBV4-3 with TRBJ2-3, with TRBD2 matching 11 bases. The source of this sequence is an adult with an advanced solid tumor such as melanoma, head and neck, liver or kidney cancer. The sequences come from CD4+ or CD8+ T cells sorted from blood, collected in a trial of the OX40 agonist ivuxolimab. The CDR3 sequence is CASSQDLSSGRYTDTQYF. In DNA form, the CDR3 reads TGCGCCAGCAGCCAAGATTTGTCTAGCGGGAGGTACACAGATACGCAGTATTTT.